What follows are 14 T cell receptor beta chains derived from one specimen sequenced in a study of blood T cells in healthy people across ages. Primers used in a second PCR of roughly 6 to 11 cycles were a sample-barcoded 5' primer and a J-beta primer mix. TCRdb redid the calling of the 5' RACE reads with MiXCR, one entry per CDR3 protein. The sample yields over 600,000 distinct CDR3 sequences, roughly 21% seen once. Sequences were obtained from blood. Receptors were obtained from a man between 65 and 85 years old in good health.

This clonotype was counted between two and nine times. The chain carries TRBV9 and TRBJ2-3; D might be TRBD1 (5 bases). Trimming shortened V by 0 bases and J by 2 bases, and 10 bases separated the two germline ends. Germline V gene data show CDR1 as SGDLS and CDR2 as YYNGEE. The CDR3 spans 15 residues. DNA for the CDR3: TGTGCCAGCAGCGTAGGGCGGACACTCACAGATACGCAGTATTTT. Protein: CASSVGRTLTDTQYF.

This clonotype was detected only a few times. The chain combines TRBV12-3 or TRBV12-4 with TRBJ2-5; TRBD2 agrees at 9 bases. TRBJ2-1 explains the end of the DNA better; the J call may be wrong. This CDR3 is 14 amino acids long. CDR3 residues: CASSPGTSQNEQFF. In DNA form, the CDR3 reads TGTGCCAGCAGTCCCGGGACTAGCCAGAATGAGCAGTTCTTC.

A note on this clonotype: At one end, the junction sequence differs from germline, possibly due to a read error. DNA of the CDR3: TGTGCCAGCAGGGACTCTGGGGCCAACGCCCTGACTTTC. Its translation: CASRDSGANALTF. The chain has TRBV28 and TRBJ2-6; either TRBD1 or TRBD2 may fit D (5 bases each). This CDR3 comprises 13 residues. The germline V gene has CDR1 MDHEN and CDR2 SYDVKM. The variable domain in full, with the rest retrieved from reference TRBV28 and TRBJ2-6, is DVKVTQSSRYLVKRTGEKVFLECVQDMDHENMFWYRQDPGLGLRLIYFSYDVKMKEKGDIPEGYSVSREKKERFSLILESASTNQTSMYLCASRDSGANALTFGAGSRLTVL.

This clonotype was seen more than once but under ten times. CDR3 residues: CASSFEGNTGELFF. The DNA of the CDR3 is TGCGCCAGCAGCTTTGAGGGGAACACCGGGGAGCTGTTTTTT. This sequence joins TRBV5-1 and TRBJ2-2, with D possibly TRBD2 on 5 matching bases. This CDR3 spans 14 amino acids. CDR1 and CDR2 (germline): SGHRS, YFSETQ. V lost 2 bases, J lost 1 base, and 6 bases lay in between.

The chain uses TRBV7-8 and TRBJ2-5; 9 nucleotides match TRBD2. The DNA end is more similar to TRBJ2-1, so the J call may be wrong. Germline V gives CDR1 SGHVS, CDR2 FQNEAQ. This CDR3 has 15 amino acids. The CDR3 loop reads CASSLTAGGPSGQFF. CDR3 in DNA: TGTGCCAGCAGCTTAACGGCGGGAGGGCCCTCAGGGCAGTTCTTC.

This clonotype turned up a few times. The rearrangement uses TRBV7-9 and TRBJ1-2; 10 bases are a match to TRBD1. Germline V gives CDR1 SEHNR, CDR2 FQNEAQ (reference sequence). V trimming: 7 bases; J trimming: 3 bases; junction bases outside the gene matches: 8. The CDR3 totals 15 residues. CDR3 region: CASTTTGGADYGYTF. CDR3 nucleotides: TGTGCCAGCACCACGACAGGGGGCGCTGACTATGGCTACACCTTC.

This rearrangement joins TRBV11-2 to TRBJ2-7; 7 bases are shared with TRBD2. The CDR3 runs to 14 residues. The germline gives CDR1 SGHAT, CDR2 FQNNGV. Trimming cost V 3 bases and J 3 bases; bases outside gene matches: 5. The CDR3 DNA sequence: TGTGCCAGCAGCTTCAAGCGGGATAGCTACGAGCAGTACTTC. It is translated as CASSFKRDSYEQYF.

V is TRBV24-1 and J is TRBJ2-1; 12 bases line up with TRBD1. Per germline, CDR1 KGHDR and CDR2 SFDVKD. The CDR3 runs 20 residues. With 3 bases clipped from V and 3 bases from J, the junction kept 14 bases outside the gene matches. The CDR3 DNA follows: TGTGCCACCAGTGATCCTCCGGGACAGGGGGCTAGCGGGGACTACAATGAGCAGTTCTTC. Protein product: CATSDPPGQGASGDYNEQFF.

The chain combines TRBV5-1 with TRBJ2-5; the match to TRBD1 covers 7 bases. Germline V gives CDR1 SGHRS, CDR2 YFSETQ. The CDR3 is 14 amino acids. The V gene end was trimmed by 5 bases and the J gene end by 3 bases; junction bases not matched to a gene: 7. Here the CDR3 DNA reads TGCGCCAGCAGATCCGGGACAGTTAAAGAGACCCAGTACTTC. This encodes CASRSGTVKETQYF.

The chain links TRBV2 to TRBJ2-5; the D is unclear. The V gene lost 7 bases and the J gene lost 4 bases, with 10 bases spanning the gap. There are 12 residues in the CDR3. The germline V gene encodes CDR1 SNHLY and CDR2 FYNNEI. The chain's CDR3 is CASTQVVETQYF. CDR3 sequence (DNA): TGTGCCAGCACGCAAGTGGTAGAGACCCAGTACTTC.

The chain couples TRBV6-5 to TRBJ2-7, with 11 bases identical to TRBD2. The germline V gene has CDR1 MNHEY and CDR2 SVGAGI. The CDR3 is 14 residues long. J was trimmed by 3 bases and V by 6 bases; bases with no gene match: 4. The CDR3 DNA sequence: TGTGCCAGCAGGTCTAGCGGGAGGATCTACGAGCAGTACTTC. Its protein product is CASRSSGRIYEQYF.

The chain links TRBV5-6 to TRBJ2-5; TRBD2 matches at 15 bases. The end of the DNA fits TRBJ2-1 better, so the J call may be wrong. Looked up from germline, CDR1 is SGHDT and CDR2 is YYEEEE. This CDR3 region has 19 residues. In DNA form, the CDR3 reads TGTGCCAGCAGCAAAGGACTAGCGGGAGGGCCGTCGGGCTACAATGAGCAGTTCTTC. Encoded protein: CASSKGLAGGPSGYNEQFF.

This clonotype occurred a few times. The chain is built from TRBV4-3 and TRBJ2-5, with a weak D call TRBD1 (5 bases). This CDR3 has 15 amino acids. The germline V gene has CDR1 LGHNA and CDR2 YSLEER. Trimming cost V 0 bases and J 5 bases, with 13 bases left between them. The CDR3 bases are TGCGCCAGCAGCCAAGATAGGTCAGGGCGTGAGACCCAGTACTTC. Its translation is CASSQDRSGRETQYF.

The CDR3 region has the DNA TGTGCCAGCACCAACAGGGGGGTCGACATTCAGTACTTC. It encodes CASTNRGVDIQYF. This rearrangement joins TRBV2 to TRBJ2-4, with 8 bases matching TRBD1. The trim removed 7 bases at V and 8 bases at J, leaving 7 bases unmatched. This CDR3 spans 13 amino acids. CDR1 and CDR2 (germline): SNHLY, FYNNEI.